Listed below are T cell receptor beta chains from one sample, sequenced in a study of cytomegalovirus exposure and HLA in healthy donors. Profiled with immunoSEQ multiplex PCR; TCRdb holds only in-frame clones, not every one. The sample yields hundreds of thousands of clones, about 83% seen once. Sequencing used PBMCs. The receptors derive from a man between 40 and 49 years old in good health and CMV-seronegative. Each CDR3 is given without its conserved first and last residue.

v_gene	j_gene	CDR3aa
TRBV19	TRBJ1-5	ASSIRGIWVQPQH
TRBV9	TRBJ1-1	ASSAGQQNTEAF
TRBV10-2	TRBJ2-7	ASTPQRGEQY
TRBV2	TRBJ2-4	ASTLDEGARAKNIQY
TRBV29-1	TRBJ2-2	SVEWGAGGLNGELF
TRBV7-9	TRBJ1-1	ASRETGGTTEAF
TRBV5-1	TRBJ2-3	ASSSSGTGGADTQY
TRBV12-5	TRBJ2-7	ASGPDGPYEQY
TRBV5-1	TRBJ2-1	ASSLLYGEQF
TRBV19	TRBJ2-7	ASSIRQGSSYEQY
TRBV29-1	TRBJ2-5	SVSPGTSEGGTQY
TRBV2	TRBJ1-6	ASSSGGRLGSPLH
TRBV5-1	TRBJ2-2	ASSLTSGVNTGELF
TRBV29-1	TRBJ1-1	SVEKDTNTEAF
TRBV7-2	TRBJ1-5	ASSLMGARNQPQH
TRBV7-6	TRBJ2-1	ASSSQKLAGGQNEQF
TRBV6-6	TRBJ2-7	ASSRDDRGPYEQY
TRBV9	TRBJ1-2	ASSVAGNYGYT
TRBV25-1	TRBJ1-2	ASSERYGYT
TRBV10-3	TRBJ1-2	AISLQGSDGYT
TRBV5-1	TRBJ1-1	ASSPDGGTEAF
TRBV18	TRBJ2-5	ASSPPRGRTGERETQY
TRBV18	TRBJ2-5	ASSDTGRARETQY
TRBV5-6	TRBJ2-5	ASTAEVTSQETQY
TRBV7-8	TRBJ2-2	AISFLAGGFPSTGELF
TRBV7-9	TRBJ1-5	SSSSFGDQPQH
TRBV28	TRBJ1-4	ASRPTGHDEKLF
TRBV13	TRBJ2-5	ASSLTTSGVAQY
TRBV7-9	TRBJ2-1	ASSLAGTGATREQF
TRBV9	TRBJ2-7	ASSVAPQAASYEQY
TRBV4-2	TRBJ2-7	ASSPGSRGTYEQY
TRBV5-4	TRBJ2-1	ASSYPAAAGVQF
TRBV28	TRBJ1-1	ASSFGGASRPEAF
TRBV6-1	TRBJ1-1	ASSERSVNTEAF
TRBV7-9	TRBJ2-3	ASSSAGLSTDTQY
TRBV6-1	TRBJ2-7	ASSVLNEQY
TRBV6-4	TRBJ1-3	ASSGPRVRRPGNTIY
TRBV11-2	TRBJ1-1	ASSGGGRGEAF
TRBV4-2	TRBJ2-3	ASSQEAVSGTDTQY
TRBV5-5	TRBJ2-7	ASSQEGTKLEQY
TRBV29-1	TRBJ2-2	SVKRGGTGELF
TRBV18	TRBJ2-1	ASSLLGDEQF
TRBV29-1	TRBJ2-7	SVEPGRRANEQY
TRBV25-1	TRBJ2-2	ASSPNSGGAAGELF
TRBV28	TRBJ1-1	ASSHPGQGGTEAF
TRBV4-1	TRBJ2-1	ASSQWALAGDNEQF
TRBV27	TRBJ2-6	ASTLAGGLAGANVLT
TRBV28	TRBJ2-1	ASSFREEDNEQF
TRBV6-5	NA	ASSSGSPYEQY
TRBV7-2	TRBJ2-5	ASSFQPSGDSKQY
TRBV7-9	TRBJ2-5	ASSLGRWVQETQY
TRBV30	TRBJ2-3	AWSGTSGRPDTQY
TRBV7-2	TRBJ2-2	ASSLVAGSGGELF
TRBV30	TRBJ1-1	AWKLQLNTEAF
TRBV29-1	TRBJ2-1	SVVPPVGRAGGPYNEQF